This T cell receptor beta chain was identified during a study of cytomegalovirus exposure and HLA in healthy donors. The CDR3 extends over 15 amino acids. CDR1 and CDR2 from the germline V gene are MDHEN and SYDVKM. V lost 6 bases, J lost 6 bases, and 7 bases stayed unmatched. PCR employed 60 Vbeta and 13 Jbeta primers. Only in-frame clones appear in the TCRdb table, and some are missing; sequencing was by immunoSEQ multiplex PCR. This sample yields 100,000 to 150,000 clones, of which around 80% are seen a single time; around 14% belongs to the top ten. Sample: PBMCs. The genes are TRBV28 and TRBJ2-3; 12 bases are shared with TRBD1. The receptor's source is a woman aged 55-75 years in good health and CMV-seropositive. DNA for the CDR3: TGTGCCAGCAGCCCCGGGACAGGGGGCTCGGATACGCAGTATTTT. Its translation is CASSPGTGGSDTQYF.